The rows below give T cell receptor beta chains drawn from one sample of a study of blood T cell repertoires in COVID-19. Assay: immunoSEQ multiplex PCR; the TCRdb copy retains only in-frame clones and omits some. The repertoire holds approximately 200,000 clones, more than 75% seen once, with approximately 7.4% in the top ten. The sequencing input was PBMCs or T cells enriched from blood (not recorded which). The receptors come from a woman between 40 and 55 years old with acute COVID-19. The CDR3 runs from the conserved cysteine through the conserved F or W. Fields, in order: V gene, clone size, D gene, J gene, CDR3 DNA, CDR3 protein. A D gene is named only where the DNA matches it firmly. Where a row states a size, it is once, few, many or the class of an expanded clone; other rows omit it.

TRBV7-9	.	.	TRBJ1-1	TGTGCCAGCAGCTTAGTCCCTATCGGGACTGAAGCTTTCTTT	CASSLVPIGTEAFF
TRBV30	few	.	TRBJ1-2	TGTGCCTGGAGTCCAGGGCCCAACTATGGCTACACCTTC	CAWSPGPNYGYTF
TRBV5-1	.	TRBD2	TRBJ2-2	TGCGCCAGCAGCTTAGGACGGACTAGCGGGAGGGGTACCGGGGAGCTGTTTTTT	CASSLGRTSGRGTGELFF
TRBV6-2/TRBV6-3	.	TRBD2	TRBJ2-5	TGTGCCAGCAGTTACTGGGAGAGGGCTAGCGGGGGGCAAGAGACCCAGTACTTC	CASSYWERASGGQETQYF
TRBV29-1	.	TRBD2	TRBJ2-1	TGCAGCGTTGGAGGTAGCGGGAGATTTGGCGAATCCTACAATGAGCAGTTCTTC	CSVGGSGRFGESYNEQFF
TRBV28	once	TRBD1	TRBJ2-7	TGTGCCAGCAGTTTCCGACAGGGTATGTACTTC	CASSFRQGMYF
TRBV30	.	TRBD1	TRBJ1-4	TGTGCCTGGGACAGGGCAGGAGCTAATGAAAAACTGTTTTTT	CAWDRAGANEKLFF
TRBV29-1	.	.	TRBJ1-2	TGCAGCGTTCTCGGAGATGGCTATGGCTACACCTTC	CSVLGDGYGYTF
TRBV7-9	once	TRBD1	TRBJ1-1	TGTGCCAGCAGCACCCAGGGGGGGAACACTGAAGCTTTCTTT	CASSTQGGNTEAFF
TRBV2	.	TRBD2	TRBJ2-7	TGTGCCAGCAGCGTTCCTAGCGGGGGGAGCTACGAGCAGTACTTC	CASSVPSGGSYEQYF
TRBV20-1	once	TRBD2	TRBJ2-5	TGCAGTGCTAGTGGCCGGGGGGGCGGTGAGACCCAGTACTTC	CSASGRGGGETQYF
TRBV5-5	.	.	TRBJ1-2	TGTGCCAGCAGCTTGGCCCTCGACCATAGGGGCTATGGCTACACCTTC	CASSLALDHRGYGYTF
TRBV6-5	once	TRBD2	TRBJ2-7	TGTGCCAGCAGTTACGGAGCGGGGGAAGGGGACGAGCAGTACTTC	CASSYGAGEGDEQYF
TRBV9	once	.	TRBJ1-1	TGTGCCAGCAGCGTAGGGGCGGGGAGGAACACTGAAGCTTTCTTT	CASSVGAGRNTEAFF
TRBV11-3	.	.	TRBJ2-3	TGTGCCAGCAGCTTAGGCGGAGTCACAGATACGCAGTATTTT	CASSLGGVTDTQYF
TRBV6-6	.	.	TRBJ1-4	TGTGCCAGCAGTTACTCGAACGGGGGGGAAAAACTGTTTTTT	CASSYSNGGEKLFF
TRBV25-1	.	.	TRBJ1-2	TGTGCCAGCAGTGAATTCGGGGAATACTATGGCTACACCTTC	CASSEFGEYYGYTF
TRBV10-3	.	TRBD1	TRBJ2-7	TGTGCCATCAGGACGGACAGGGACGGATCTTCCTACGAGCAGTACTTC	CAIRTDRDGSSYEQYF
TRBV12-3/TRBV12-4	.	.	TRBJ1-2	TGTGCCAGCAGTTTTAGCTCTAACTATGGCTACACCTTC	CASSFSSNYGYTF
TRBV6-5	.	.	TRBJ1-5	TGTGCCAGCAGTCCAAATCAGCCCCAGCATTTT	CASSPNQPQHF
TRBV10-2	.	.	TRBJ2-1	TGCGCCAGCAGTGAGCTGAACGGGGGATACAATGAGCAGTTCTTC	CASSELNGGYNEQFF
TRBV6-5	once	.	TRBJ2-7	TGTGCCATCCAACGGTCTCCCGGGACCTACGAGCAGTACTTC	CAIQRSPGTYEQYF
TRBV6-2/TRBV6-3	.	.	TRBJ1-6	TGTGCCAGCAGCCACCCGACTAGCTCCTATAATTCACCCCTCCACTTT	CASSHPTSSYNSPLHF
TRBV6-5	.	.	TRBJ1-5	TGTGCCAGCAGTTCGGGACTCCTTAGCAATCAGCCCCAGCATTTT	CASSSGLLSNQPQHF
TRBV2	.	.	TRBJ2-2	TGTGCCAGCAGTGATTTCGGCGGGACCGGGGAGCTGTTTTTT	CASSDFGGTGELFF
TRBV6-6	few	TRBD1	TRBJ1-2	TGTGCCAGCAGTCAGATTTCGGGACAGGGGGCGCAGGGCTATGGCTACACCTTC	CASSQISGQGAQGYGYTF
TRBV21-1	.	.	TRBJ1-3	TGTGCCAGCAGCAAAGGGGGCATTAGCTCTGGAAACACCATATATTTT	CASSKGGISSGNTIYF
TRBV5-4	.	.	TRBJ2-2	TGTGCCAGCAGCTTTCCCCCCCCGACGGGGAACACCGGGGAGCTGTTTTTT	CASSFPPPTGNTGELFF
TRBV2	.	TRBD1	TRBJ2-7	TGTGCCAGCAGTACACTCCGGGACAGGCTGTTC	CASSTLRDRLF
TRBV28	.	.	TRBJ2-7	TGTGCCAGCAGAAACCTCGGAGGAGGGATCTCCTACGAGCAGTACTTC	CASRNLGGGISYEQYF
TRBV18	.	TRBD2	TRBJ2-1	TGTGCCAGCTCACTTACGGGACTAGCAGTGTACAATGAGCAGTTCTTC	CASSLTGLAVYNEQFF
TRBV5-4	.	TRBD1	TRBJ2-2	TGTGCCAGCAGCCCGGCAGGGGGAATCGCGAACACCGGGGAGCTGTTTTTT	CASSPAGGIANTGELFF
TRBV19	.	.	TRBJ2-5	TGTGCCACCAGGGGTGAGACCCAGTACTTC	CATRGETQYF
TRBV5-4	.	.	TRBJ1-2	TGTGCCAGCAGCTTGGACGGCTATGGCTACACCTTC	CASSLDGYGYTF
TRBV24-1	.	TRBD1	TRBJ2-2	TGTGCCACCAGTGATCGCTCGACAGGGGCGGACACCGGGGAGCTGTTTTTT	CATSDRSTGADTGELFF
TRBV18	.	TRBD1	TRBJ2-1	TGTGCCAGCTCAACGGGACAGGACAATGAGCAGTTCTTC	CASSTGQDNEQFF
TRBV7-3	.	TRBD1	TRBJ2-2	TGTGCCAGCAGCGGGGACAGGAACACCGGGGAGCTGTTTTTT	CASSGDRNTGELFF
TRBV2	.	.	TRBJ1-1	TGTGCCAGCCTACGAGGGGGTGGCACTGAAGCTTTCTTT	CASLRGGGTEAFF
TRBV5-1	.	TRBD2	TRBJ2-7	TGCGCCAGCAGCTCTCTAGGACTAGCGGGGAGCGGCGAGCAGTACTTC	CASSSLGLAGSGEQYF
TRBV5-4	once	.	TRBJ2-7	TGTGCCAGCAGCTTGAACCGGGCCGGGGACGAGCAGTACTTC	CASSLNRAGDEQYF
TRBV11-1	once	.	TRBJ1-1	TGTGCCAGCAGCAAACGGGCCAAGAGGGCTGAAGCTTTCTTT	CASSKRAKRAEAFF
TRBV2	.	TRBD1	TRBJ2-7	TGTGCCAGCAGTGAAAGGGGGCAGGGGGCGTTCAACGAGCAGTACTTC	CASSERGQGAFNEQYF
TRBV28	few	.	TRBJ1-2	TGTGCCAGCAGTTTATCAGGCTATGGCTACACCTTC	CASSLSGYGYTF
TRBV27	.	TRBD2	TRBJ2-1	TGTGCCAGCAGTCACCCGGCCCGGGGACTAGCGGGGCACAATGAGCAGTTCTTC	CASSHPARGLAGHNEQFF
TRBV19	.	.	TRBJ1-5	TGTGCCAGTAGTCTGGAGTGGAATCAGCCCCAGCATTTT	CASSLEWNQPQHF
TRBV4-3	.	TRBD1	TRBJ1-6	TGCGCCAGCAGCCCGTCGGGACAGTATAATTCACCCCTCCACTTT	CASSPSGQYNSPLHF
TRBV20-1	.	.	TRBJ1-1	TGCAGTGCCGCGGGGAACACTGAAGCTTTCTTT	CSAAGNTEAFF
TRBV7-2	.	TRBD1	TRBJ1-2	TGTGCCAGCAGTGCCGAGACAGGGCGGGGTAGCGGCTACACCTTC	CASSAETGRGSGYTF
TRBV29-1	few	.	TRBJ1-2	TGCAGCGTTGAAGACGTCCGGTCTAACTATGGCTACACCTTC	CSVEDVRSNYGYTF
TRBV12-3/TRBV12-4	.	.	TRBJ1-1	TGTGCCAGCAGTACAGGGCCTAGCACTGAAGCTTTCTTT	CASSTGPSTEAFF
TRBV6-2/TRBV6-3	.	.	TRBJ1-1	TGTGCCAGCAGCTGGCCGCTTACAGGGAGATGGGGTGAAGCTTTCTTT	CASSWPLTGRWGEAFF
TRBV14	.	.	TRBJ1-3	TGTGCCAGCAGCCAATATCGGCCAGGGTTCACTGGAAACACCATATATTTT	CASSQYRPGFTGNTIYF
TRBV28	many	.	TRBJ2-4	TGTGCCAGCAGCAGATCTCTCACAGGGAAATCCAAAAACATTCAGTACTTC	CASSRSLTGKSKNIQYF
TRBV9	.	.	TRBJ1-1	TGTGCCAGCAGCGTAGTTGCGAAGAACACTGAAGCTTTCTTT	CASSVVAKNTEAFF
TRBV19	.	TRBD1	TRBJ1-3	TGTGCCAGCAAGACCGGGACAGGGTCTGGAAACACCATATATTTT	CASKTGTGSGNTIYF
TRBV27	.	TRBD1	TRBJ2-7	TGTGCCAGCAGGACGGACAGGGTAACCTACGAGCAGTACTTC	CASRTDRVTYEQYF
TRBV7-6	.	TRBD1	TRBJ1-3	TGTGCCAGCAGCTTAGTGGAGGGGGCCGGTGGAAACACCATATATTTT	CASSLVEGAGGNTIYF
TRBV28	.	TRBD1	TRBJ2-5	TGTGCCAGCAGTTTAAGGACAGGGGGGTGGGAGACCCAGTACTTC	CASSLRTGGWETQYF
TRBV19	.	TRBD2	TRBJ2-5	TGTGCCAGTAGCAAAATAGCGGGGGGCCGTACACTACAAGAGACCCAGTACTTC	CASSKIAGGRTLQETQYF